This is a list of T cell receptor beta chains from one sample in a study of cytomegalovirus exposure and HLA in healthy donors. Profiling relied on immunoSEQ multiplex PCR, and the TCRdb table lists in-frame clones only, not all of them. The sample consists of 70,000 to 90,000 clones, more than 75% of them appearing once. The sequenced material came from PBMCs. The receptors originated from a male donor in good health and CMV-seropositive. Each CDR3 is given with its conserved first and last residue. Fields, in order: V gene, J gene, clone size, D gene, CDR3 DNA, CDR3 protein. A D gene is named only where the DNA matches it firmly. The size of a clone is reported for some rows only, either as once, few or many, or as a class for expanded clones.

V: TRBV6-5
J: TRBJ1-5
size: -
D: TRBD1
DNA: TGTGCCAGCCGGACAGGGGGAAATCAGCCCCAGCATTTT
CDR3: CASRTGGNQPQHF

V: TRBV27
J: TRBJ2-5
size: -
D: TRBD2
DNA: TGTGCCAGCAGTTCTCGGGGGGGCCAAGAGACCCAGTACTTC
CDR3: CASSSRGGQETQYF

V: TRBV5-6
J: TRBJ1-1
size: -
D: -
DNA: TGTGCCAGCAGCCCTTCCACAAACAGGGTTACTGAAGCTTTCTTT
CDR3: CASSPSTNRVTEAFF

V: TRBV9
J: TRBJ2-1
size: -
D: -
DNA: TGTGCCAGCAGCGTAGAGAGTGGTCCCTACAATGAGCAGTTCTTC
CDR3: CASSVESGPYNEQFF

V: TRBV29-1
J: TRBJ2-7
size: -
D: TRBD2
DNA: TGCAGCGTTGAAATGACTAGCGGGGGGCTGTCCTACGAGCAGTACTTC
CDR3: CSVEMTSGGLSYEQYF

V: TRBV19
J: TRBJ2-3
size: few
D: TRBD2
DNA: TGTGCCAGTAATGATCCGGGAGCGGGAGAAACAGATACGCAGTATTTT
CDR3: CASNDPGAGETDTQYF

V: TRBV5-1
J: TRBJ1-6
size: -
D: -
DNA: TGCGCCAGCAGCCCCGGACAGATTCTATCACCCCTCCACTTT
CDR3: CASSPGQILSPLHF

V: TRBV27
J: TRBJ2-5
size: -
D: TRBD2
DNA: TGTGCTGGGGGGGATGGGACTCGGGAGACCCAGTACTTC
CDR3: CAGGDGTRETQYF

V: TRBV4-1
J: TRBJ2-4
size: -
D: TRBD1
DNA: TGCGCCAGCAGCCAAGATCCCGACAGGGCGGTAGACTTC
CDR3: CASSQDPDRAVDF

V: TRBV30
J: TRBJ2-7
size: -
D: -
DNA: TGTGCCTGGAGTGACTGGAGCTCCTACGAGCAGTACTTC
CDR3: CAWSDWSSYEQYF

V: TRBV7-3
J: TRBJ1-1
size: -
D: -
DNA: TGTGCCAGCAGCCTCCATGGGAGGAACACTGAAGCTTTCTTT
CDR3: CASSLHGRNTEAFF

V: TRBV11-2
J: TRBJ1-4
size: -
D: -
DNA: TGTGCCAGCAGCGCTACGGGAGCAACTAATGAAAAACTGTTTTTT
CDR3: CASSATGATNEKLFF

V: TRBV7-8
J: TRBJ1-4
size: -
D: -
DNA: TGTGCCAGCAGCTACACCTTTACTAATGAAAAACTGTTTTTT
CDR3: CASSYTFTNEKLFF

V: TRBV15
J: TRBJ2-7
size: -
D: TRBD1
DNA: TGTGCCACCAGCAGATCCCTTGGGACAGGGGGAAACGAGCAGTACTTC
CDR3: CATSRSLGTGGNEQYF

V: TRBV6-6
J: TRBJ1-2
size: -
D: TRBD1
DNA: TGTGCCAGCAGTTACGGACAGGGGAATGGCTACACCTTC
CDR3: CASSYGQGNGYTF

V: TRBV21-1
J: TRBJ2-3
size: -
D: -
DNA: TGTGCCAGCAGCAAAGAAGGCGGCCTAGCGGGAGGGGGCACAGATACGCAGTATTTT
CDR3: CASSKEGGLAGGGTDTQYF

V: TRBV28
J: TRBJ1-2
size: -
D: TRBD1
DNA: TGTGCCAGCAGAGAACAGGGGAGAGGGTATGGCTACACCTTC
CDR3: CASREQGRGYGYTF

V: TRBV7-9
J: TRBJ2-1
size: -
D: TRBD1
DNA: TGTGCCAGCAGCTTAGCCGGACAGGCAGGGCAGTTCTTC
CDR3: CASSLAGQAGQFF

V: TRBV7-2
J: TRBJ1-1
size: -
D: -
DNA: TGTGCCAGCAGCTTAGTCCCGGGGACTGAAGCTTTCTTT
CDR3: CASSLVPGTEAFF

V: TRBV9
J: TRBJ2-2
size: -
D: -
DNA: TGTGCCAGCAGCGTAGGGGCAGGGGTCGTCACCGGGGAGCTGTTTTTT
CDR3: CASSVGAGVVTGELFF

V: TRBV5-4
J: TRBJ1-2
size: -
D: TRBD1
DNA: TGTGCCAGCAGCTTGGCATTCGGGCAGGGGGATGGCTACACCTTC
CDR3: CASSLAFGQGDGYTF

V: TRBV19
J: TRBJ2-3
size: -
D: -
DNA: TGTGCCAGTAGTACGTTTGACAGAGGAATGTCGGATACGCAGTATTTT
CDR3: CASSTFDRGMSDTQYF

V: TRBV18
J: TRBJ2-5
size: -
D: TRBD1
DNA: TGTGCCAGCTCTCCGACAGGGCCGCTGGAGACCCAGTACTTC
CDR3: CASSPTGPLETQYF

V: TRBV5-5
J: TRBJ2-5
size: few
D: -
DNA: TGTGCCAGCAGCTTGGGAGTCGGAGAGACCCAGTACTTC
CDR3: CASSLGVGETQYF

V: TRBV6-4
J: TRBJ2-1
size: -
D: -
DNA: TGTGCCAGCAGTGGGTCCGCCGGGGGCAATGAGCAGTTCTTC
CDR3: CASSGSAGGNEQFF

V: TRBV5-1
J: TRBJ2-7
size: -
D: -
DNA: TGCGCCAGCAGCTCGGGAGGGGACAGCTCCTACGAGCAGTACTTC
CDR3: CASSSGGDSSYEQYF

V: TRBV19
J: TRBJ1-6
size: -
D: TRBD1
DNA: TGTGCCAGTAGTTCACGGTCGGGACAGGGGTCACCCCTCCACTTT
CDR3: CASSSRSGQGSPLHF

V: TRBV12-5
J: TRBJ2-1
size: -
D: -
DNA: TGTGCTAGTGGTTCGGAGAGGCTAGTGAATGAGCAGTTCTTC
CDR3: CASGSERLVNEQFF

V: TRBV5-1
J: TRBJ2-7
size: -
D: TRBD2
DNA: TGCGCCAGCAGCTTGGGTAGCGGGAGTACCCACGAGCAGTACTTC
CDR3: CASSLGSGSTHEQYF

V: TRBV19
J: TRBJ2-5
size: once
D: -
DNA: TGTGCCAGTAGTCTCAGGGTCAGGGAGACCCAGTACTTC
CDR3: CASSLRVRETQYF

V: TRBV19
J: TRBJ2-3
size: -
D: -
DNA: TGTGCCAGTAGTCTGAGGTGGGGCGGCACAGATACGCAGTATTTT
CDR3: CASSLRWGGTDTQYF

V: TRBV4-1
J: TRBJ2-7
size: -
D: TRBD1
DNA: TGCGCCAGCAGCCAACTGGGACAGGCCTACGAGCAGTACTTC
CDR3: CASSQLGQAYEQYF

V: TRBV10-1
J: TRBJ2-7
size: -
D: TRBD1
DNA: TGCGCCAGCAGTGAGCTCTCCGGGACAGGGCGCTACGAGCAGTACTTC
CDR3: CASSELSGTGRYEQYF

V: TRBV2
J: TRBJ2-7
size: once
D: -
DNA: TGTGCCAGCAGGGAGGACAGTGGAGCCTACGAGCAGTACTTC
CDR3: CASREDSGAYEQYF

V: TRBV7-9
J: TRBJ2-3
size: -
D: TRBD2
DNA: TGTGCCAGCAGCTTAGGTAGCGGGGGACACCGGGGCACAGATACGCAGTATTTT
CDR3: CASSLGSGGHRGTDTQYF